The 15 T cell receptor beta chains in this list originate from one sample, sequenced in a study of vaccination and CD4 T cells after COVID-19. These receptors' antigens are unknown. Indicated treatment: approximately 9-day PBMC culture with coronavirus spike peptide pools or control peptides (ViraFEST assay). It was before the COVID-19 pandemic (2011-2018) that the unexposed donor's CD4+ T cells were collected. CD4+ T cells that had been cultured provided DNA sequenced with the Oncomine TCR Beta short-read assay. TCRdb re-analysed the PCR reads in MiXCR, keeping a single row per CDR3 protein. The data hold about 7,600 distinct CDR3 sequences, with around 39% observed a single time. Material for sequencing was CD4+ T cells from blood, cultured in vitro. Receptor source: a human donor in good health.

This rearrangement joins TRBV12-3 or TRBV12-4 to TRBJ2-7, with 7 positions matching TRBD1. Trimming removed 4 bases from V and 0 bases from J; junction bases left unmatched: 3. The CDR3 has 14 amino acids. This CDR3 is CASSSDRVSYEQYF. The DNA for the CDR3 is TGTGCCAGCAGTTCTGACAGGGTCTCCTACGAGCAGTACTTC.

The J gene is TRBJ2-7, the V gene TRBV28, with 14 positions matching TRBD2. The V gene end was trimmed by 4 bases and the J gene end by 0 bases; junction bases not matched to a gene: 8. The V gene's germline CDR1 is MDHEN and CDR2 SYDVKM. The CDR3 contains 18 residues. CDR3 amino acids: CASSSGLAGVKSSYEQYF. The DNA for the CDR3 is TGTGCCAGCAGTTCGGGACTAGCGGGGGTCAAGAGCTCCTACGAGCAGTACTTC.

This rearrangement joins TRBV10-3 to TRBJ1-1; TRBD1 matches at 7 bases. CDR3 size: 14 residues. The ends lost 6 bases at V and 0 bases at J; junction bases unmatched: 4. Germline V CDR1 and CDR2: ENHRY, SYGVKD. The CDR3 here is CAIRQGSLNTEAFF. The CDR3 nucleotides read TGTGCCATCAGACAGGGGTCTTTGAACACTGAAGCTTTCTTT.

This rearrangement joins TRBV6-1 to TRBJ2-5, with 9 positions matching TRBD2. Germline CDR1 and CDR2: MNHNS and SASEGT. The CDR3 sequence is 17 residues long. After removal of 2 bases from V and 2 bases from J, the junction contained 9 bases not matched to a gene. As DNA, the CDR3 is TGTGCCAGCAGTGAATTCTGGCGGGGGGGACCTCAAGAGACCCAGTACTTC. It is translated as CASSEFWRGGPQETQYF.

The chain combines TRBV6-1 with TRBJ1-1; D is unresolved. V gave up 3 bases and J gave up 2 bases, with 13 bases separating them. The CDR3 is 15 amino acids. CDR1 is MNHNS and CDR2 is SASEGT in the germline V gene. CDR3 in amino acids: CASSDRSSPNTEAFF. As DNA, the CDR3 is TGTGCCAGCAGTGATCGGAGCAGTCCCAACACTGAAGCTTTCTTT.

The CDR3 nucleotides read TGTGCCAGCAGCTCACGGACAGGATCGGTGGATTCACCCCTCCACTTT. This translates into CASSSRTGSVDSPLHF. This chain connects TRBV5-6 to TRBJ1-6; TRBD1 agrees at 7 bases. The CDR3 has 16 amino acids. The V gene's germline CDR1 is SGHDT and CDR2 YYEEEE. V shed 3 bases and J 8 bases; nucleotides not matched to a gene: 11.

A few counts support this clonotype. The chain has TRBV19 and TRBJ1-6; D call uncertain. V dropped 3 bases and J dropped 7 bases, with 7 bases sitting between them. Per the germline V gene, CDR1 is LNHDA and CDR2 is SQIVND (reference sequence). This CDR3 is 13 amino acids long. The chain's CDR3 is CASSMEYNSPLHF. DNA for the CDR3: TGTGCCAGTAGTATGGAGTACAATTCACCCCTCCACTTT.

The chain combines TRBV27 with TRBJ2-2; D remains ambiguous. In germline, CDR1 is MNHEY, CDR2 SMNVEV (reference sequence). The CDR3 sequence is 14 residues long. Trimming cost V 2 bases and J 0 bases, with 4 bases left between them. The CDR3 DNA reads TGTGCCAGCAGTTTAGAAACGAACACCGGGGAGCTGTTTTTT. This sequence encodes CASSLETNTGELFF.

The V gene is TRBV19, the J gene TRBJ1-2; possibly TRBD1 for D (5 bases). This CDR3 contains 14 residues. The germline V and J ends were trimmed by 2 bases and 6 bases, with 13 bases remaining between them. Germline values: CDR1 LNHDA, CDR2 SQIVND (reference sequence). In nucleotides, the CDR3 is TGTGCCAGTAGTATACAGGGTTTCGAGAATGGCTACACCTTC. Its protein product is CASSIQGFENGYTF.

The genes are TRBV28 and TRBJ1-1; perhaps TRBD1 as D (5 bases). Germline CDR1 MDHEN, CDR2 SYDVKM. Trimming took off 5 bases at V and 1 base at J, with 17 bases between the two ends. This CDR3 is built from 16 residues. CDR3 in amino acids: CASSPWGLGTNTEAFF. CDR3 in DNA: TGTGCCAGCAGTCCGTGGGGCCTGGGTACGAACACTGAAGCTTTCTTT.

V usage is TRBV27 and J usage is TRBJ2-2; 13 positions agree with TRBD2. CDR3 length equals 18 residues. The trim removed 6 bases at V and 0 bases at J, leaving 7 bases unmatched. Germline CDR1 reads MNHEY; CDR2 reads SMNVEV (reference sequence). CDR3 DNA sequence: TGTGCCAGCAGGTTAGGGACTAGCGGGGCTGCGAACACCGGGGAGCTGTTTTTT. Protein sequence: CASRLGTSGAANTGELFF.

This chain's CDR3 is CASSRTAIMGYTF. In DNA form, the CDR3 reads TGTGCCAGCTCGCGGACCGCGATAATGGGCTACACCTTC. The chain couples TRBV9 to TRBJ1-2; D is unclear. Germline V gene data show CDR1 as SGDLS and CDR2 as YYNGEE. There are 13 residues in the CDR3. Between the trimmed V and J ends, which lost 7 bases and 8 bases, there was a span of 18 bases.

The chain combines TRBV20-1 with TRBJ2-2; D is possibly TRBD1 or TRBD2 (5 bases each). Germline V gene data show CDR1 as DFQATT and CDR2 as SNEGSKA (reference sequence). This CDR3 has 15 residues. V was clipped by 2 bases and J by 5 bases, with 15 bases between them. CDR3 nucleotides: TGCAGTGCTAGAACATGGGACCCTCGAACCGGGGAGCTGTTTTTT. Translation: CSARTWDPRTGELFF.

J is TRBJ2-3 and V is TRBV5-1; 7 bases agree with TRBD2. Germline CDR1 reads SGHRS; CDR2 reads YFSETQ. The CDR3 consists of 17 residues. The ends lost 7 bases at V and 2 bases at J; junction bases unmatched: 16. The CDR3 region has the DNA TGCGCCAGCTCCGTCCCTTCGAGCGGGGTCTACACAGATACGCAGTATTTT. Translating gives CASSVPSSGVYTDTQYF. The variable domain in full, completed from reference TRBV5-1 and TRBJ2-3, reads KAGVTQTPRYLIKTRGQQVTLSCSPISGHRSVSWYQQTPGQGLQFLFEYFSETQRNKGNFPGRFSGRQFSNSRSEMNVSTLELGDSALYLCASSVPSSGVYTDTQYFGPGTRLTVL.

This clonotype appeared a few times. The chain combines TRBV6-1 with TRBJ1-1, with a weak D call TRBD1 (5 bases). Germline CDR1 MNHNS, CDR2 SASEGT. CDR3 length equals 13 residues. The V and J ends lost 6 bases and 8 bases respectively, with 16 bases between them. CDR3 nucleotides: TGTGCCAGCAGCCCCCGGGGGGGAGCCGAAGCTTTCTTT. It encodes CASSPRGGAEAFF.